Sequencing of this TCR beta chain was carried out in a study of T cells in Graves' hyperthyroidism and ophthalmopathy. The TCR beta CDR3 regions underwent amplification using RNA transcripts as the source. First-round RT-PCR of the TCR CDR3 relied on the HTBI primer set. One entry per CDR3 protein, called by TCRdb with MiXCR from the multiplex PCR reads. The sample holds some 510,000 distinct CDR3 sequences, around 45% seen once. The CDR3 runs 15 residues. Trimming removed 3 bases from V and 4 bases from J; junction bases left unmatched: 2. Germline lookup yields CDR1 LNHNV and CDR2 YYDKDF (reference sequence).

Sequencing was carried out using peripheral blood or thyroid tissue (not recorded which). The chain employs TRBV15 and TRBJ2-2; TRBD1 aligns across 10 bases. This clonotype originated in a woman aged 18 to 35 with Graves' hyperthyroidism. The CDR3 protein is CATSSGDRGTGELFF. In DNA, the CDR3 is TGTGCCACCAGCAGCGGGGACAGGGGCACCGGGGAGCTGTTTTTT. Full variable domain (missing parts from reference TRBV15 and TRBJ2-2): DAMVIQNPRYQVTQFGKPVTLSCSQTLNHNVMYWYQQKSSQAPKLLFHYYDKDFNNEADTPDNFQSRRPNTSFCFLDIRSPGLGDTAMYLCATSSGDRGTGELFFGEGSRLTVL.